This TCR beta chain was sequenced for a study of blood T cell repertoires in COVID-19 (dated by TCRdb to between 2020 and 2021). Background for the entire study: Samples covering the acute and convalescent phases of COVID-19 were provided by collaborators in the United States, Italy and Spain. The material from the prospective study consisted of cDNA or gDNA derived from T cells, B-cell-depleted T cells, or PBMCs. The dataset comprised deeply sampled blood TCRbeta repertoires from subjects exposed to, actively infected with, or recovered from COVID-19. The repertoires were released in a freely available public database meant as a resource for research on the immune response to SARS-CoV-2. The samples were drawn from the first 160 participants of the ongoing ImmuneRACE study and from 1,200 or so subjects provided by 6 global collaborators. Sample metadata almost always included a de-identified subject ID, COVID-19 status, age in years and sex. Where available, HLA class I and class II types were taken from metadata supplied by the sample provider and were not determined by assay-based typing. Overall results and qualifications from the work: The amount of clinical and demographic metadata varied by source and participant and was provided uncurated.

Reading from cysteine to phenylalanine, the CDR3 counts 15 amino acids. Only the CDR3 part of the read is kept: 45 bases, read in frame from the first base. Trimming takes 0 bases from V and 1 base from J, and the germline ends sit 12 bases apart. The germline V gene encodes CDR1 GTSNPN and CDR2 SVGIG (reference sequence). The immunoSEQ Assay, a bias-controlled multiplex PCR, was used to amplify TCRbeta CDR3 regions from genomic DNA. The original methods were these. The number of nucleated cells in each sample was estimated by amplification of reference gene primers within the assay. To quantify the absolute abundance of each unique TCRbeta CDR3 rearrangement, sequence reads were collapsed and filtered. For each sample, productive Simpson clonality was calculated as the square root of Simpson's diversity index over productive rearrangements. Drawn from immuneACCESS, this table holds only the in-frame rearrangements with V and J called that TCRdb kept. Clones are partly lost; checked studies trace under half to an unresolved V gene and leave the rest unexplained. The DNA gave D and trimming, while V, J and clone size come from that table. The sample contains some 150,000 clones, about 86% of them found a single time. The ten largest clones add up to roughly 8.7% of the sample.

To note about this clone: Its antigen is unknown. Qualities for individual bases were not recorded, and no much larger clone is one base off.

Whole blood was collected in K2EDTA tubes by collaborating institutions according to the institutions' own protocols. For TCRbeta analysis, collaborators shipped samples in one of three forms: frozen whole blood, isolated PBMCs, or DNA extracted from either of those sample types. The receptor comes from a woman aged 55 to 70 with acute or convalescent COVID-19. In this chain, TRBV30 is recombined with TRBJ2-5; matching of 5 bases hints at TRBD1 as the D gene. What was sequenced was peripheral blood. The nucleotide sequence is given as TGTGCCTGGAGTGTACGACAGAGTCGCCAAGAGACCCAGTACTTC. It translates to CAWSVRQSRQETQYF. The reference TRBV30 and TRBJ2-5 proteins fill in what lies around the CDR3, so the full variable domain reads SQTIHQWPATLVQPVGSPLSLECTVEGTSNPNLYWYRQAAGRGLQLLFYSVGIGQISSEVPQNLSASRPQDRQFILSSKKLLLSDSGFYLCAWSVRQSRQETQYFGPGTRLLVL.